The 25 T cell receptor beta chains in this list originate from one sample, sequenced in a study of OX40 agonist ivuxolimab in advanced cancers. The data were produced by immunoSEQ multiplex PCR, yet TCRdb's version contains in-frame clones alone and is incomplete. The data show 45,000 to 65,000 clones, more than 80% seen once. Sequencing was performed on CD4+ or CD8+ T cells sorted from blood, taken in a trial of the OX40 agonist ivuxolimab. These receptors were obtained from an adult with an advanced solid tumor such as melanoma, head and neck, liver or kidney cancer.

V is TRBV6-1 and J is TRBJ1-1; 7 positions agree with TRBD1. With V trimmed by 2 bases and J by 7 bases, 7 bases remained unmatched. The germline V gene encodes CDR1 MNHNS and CDR2 SASEGT. There are 14 residues in the CDR3. The CDR3 loop reads CASSERGTVNEAFF. Here the CDR3 DNA reads TGTGCCAGCAGTGAAAGAGGGACAGTGAATGAAGCTTTCTTT.

The chain employs TRBV19 and TRBJ2-5; the match to TRBD1 covers 7 bases. The CDR3 is 13 residues long. Losses at the gene ends were 5 bases for V and 5 bases for J; bases not matched to a gene: 5. Germline CDR1 and CDR2: LNHDA and SQIVND (reference sequence). The CDR3 is CASSRDREETQYF. CDR3 nucleotide sequence: TGTGCCAGTAGTCGAGACAGGGAGGAGACCCAGTACTTC. Looking up the rest from reference TRBV19 and TRBJ2-5 gives the full variable domain: DGGITQSPKYLFRKEGQNVTLSCEQNLNHDAMYWYRQDPGQGLRLIYYSQIVNDFQKGDIAEGYSVSREKKESFPLTVTSAQKNPTAFYLCASSRDREETQYFGPGTRLLVL.

The chain recombines TRBV19 with TRBJ2-3, with D unclear. Germline CDR1 reads LNHDA; CDR2 reads SQIVND (reference sequence). V was cut by 3 bases and J by 0 bases, with 7 bases left in between. CDR3 length equals 14 residues. The CDR3 DNA reads as TGTGCCAGTAGTATTTCGCCTAGCACAGATACGCAGTATTTT. Its protein product is CASSISPSTDTQYF.

The rearrangement uses TRBV7-3 and TRBJ2-3; D is perhaps TRBD2 (7 bases). Trimming stripped 2 bases from V and 2 bases from J, with 11 bases between. Germline CDR1 and CDR2: SGHTA and FQGTGA. There are 15 residues in the CDR3. CDR3 protein: CASSLWGGDTDTQYF. In DNA, the CDR3 is TGTGCCAGCAGCTTATGGGGGGGCGACACAGATACGCAGTATTTT.

The V call is TRBV19, the J call TRBJ2-3; unclear D gene. Looked up from germline, CDR1 is LNHDA and CDR2 is SQIVND (reference sequence). Trimming pared 4 bases from V and 1 base from J, leaving 15 bases between. This CDR3 is 16 amino acids long. The CDR3 is CASSNYGREGTDTQYF. The CDR3 DNA is TGTGCCAGTAGTAATTACGGCCGCGAGGGCACAGATACGCAGTATTTT.

This clone has a handful of counts. The chain uses TRBV7-6 and TRBJ1-6; D remains unclear. The germline gives CDR1 SGHVS, CDR2 FNYEAQ. This CDR3 has 12 residues. The germline V and J ends were trimmed by 2 bases and 7 bases, with 3 bases remaining between them. The CDR3 region has the DNA TGTGCCAGCAGCTTAAGGAATTCACCCCTCCACTTT. Encoded protein: CASSLRNSPLHF.

The rearrangement uses TRBV18 and TRBJ1-1, with a weak D call TRBD1 (5 bases). Trimming removed 3 bases from V and 5 bases from J, with 13 bases in between. CDR3 length: 14 residues. The V gene's germline CDR1 is KGHSH and CDR2 LQKENI. CDR3 sequence reads: CASSPGRAETEAFF. CDR3 bases: TGTGCCAGCTCACCGGGCAGGGCGGAGACTGAAGCTTTCTTT.

This clone showed up just once. The chain joins TRBV4-1 to TRBJ2-7; D call uncertain. Trimming removed 1 base from V and 6 bases from J, with 7 bases in between. This CDR3 contains 12 residues. CDR1 is MGHRA and CDR2 is YSYEKL in the germline V gene. The CDR3 nucleotides read TGCGCCAGCAGCCAAGTGTTAGGCGAGCAGTACTTC. Translated: CASSQVLGEQYF.

The chain combines TRBV18 with TRBJ2-1; D is unclear. CDR3 length equals 14 residues. Per the germline V gene, CDR1 is KGHSH and CDR2 is LQKENI. V gave up 7 bases and J gave up 7 bases, with 17 bases separating them. The CDR3 coding sequence is TGTGCCAGCTTACCGGAATCATCGACTAATGAGCAGTTCTTC. Translating gives CASLPESSTNEQFF.

In this sample, this clone turned up a few times. The chain combines TRBV6-5 with TRBJ2-7, with D possibly matching TRBD1 (6 bases). CDR3 size: 14 residues. Germline values: CDR1 MNHEY, CDR2 SVGAGI. Trimming removed 6 bases at V and 5 bases at J, with 17 bases between. The DNA of the CDR3 is TGTGCCAGCAGAATGGGGCAGGGGTCCCACGAGCAGTACTTC. Its translation is CASRMGQGSHEQYF.

The chain combines TRBV2 with TRBJ1-1; possibly TRBD1 for D (5 bases). The germline V gene has CDR1 SNHLY and CDR2 FYNNEI. The CDR3 has 13 residues. Trimming removed 5 bases from V and 2 bases from J, with 9 bases in between. This CDR3 is CASSTDTNTEAFF. For the CDR3, the DNA is TGTGCCAGCAGTACGGACACCAACACTGAAGCTTTCTTT. The full variable domain, with the rest looked up from reference TRBV2 and TRBJ1-1, is EPEVTQTPSHQVTQMGQEVILRCVPISNHLYFYWYRQILGQKVEFLVSFYNNEISEKSEIFDDQFSVERPDGSNFTLKIRSTKLEDSAMYFCASSTDTNTEAFFGQGTRLTVV.

The V and J genes are TRBV5-1 and TRBJ1-4; TRBD1 matches 8 bases. This CDR3 region has 15 residues. V was clipped by 3 bases and J by 1 base; unmatched bases: 2. Germline V gives CDR1 SGHRS, CDR2 YFSETQ. CDR3 sequence reads: CASSWGTGTNEKLFF. CDR3 DNA sequence: TGCGCCAGCAGCTGGGGGACAGGAACTAATGAAAAACTGTTTTTT. Full variable domain (outside the CDR3, taken from reference TRBV5-1 and TRBJ1-4): KAGVTQTPRYLIKTRGQQVTLSCSPISGHRSVSWYQQTPGQGLQFLFEYFSETQRNKGNFPGRFSGRQFSNSRSEMNVSTLELGDSALYLCASSWGTGTNEKLFFGSGTQLSVL.

The V gene is TRBV21-1, the J gene TRBJ1-2; the D call of TRBD1 is as the table states it, not checked on the DNA. TRBV21-1 is reported as a pseudogene. The CDR3 consists of 19 residues. CDR3 sequence: CASTRSRRQAEPALYGYTF. DNA for the CDR3: TGTGCCAGCACCCGAAGCAGGAGACAGGCGGAACCCGCCCTCTATGGCTACACCTTC.

V and J are TRBV4-1 and TRBJ1-2, with D unresolved. Trimming took 6 bases from V and 1 from J, leaving 15 bases between them. Germline CDR1 reads MGHRA; CDR2 reads YSYEKL. This CDR3 spans 15 amino acids. The CDR3 region has the DNA TGCGCCAGCAGAGTCCTCGGACTTAATAACTATGGCTACACCTTC. This encodes CASRVLGLNNYGYTF.

The chain recombines TRBV6-1 with TRBJ1-6; D ambiguous. Germline CDR1 reads MNHNS; CDR2 reads SASEGT. The CDR3 is 14 residues long. V gave up 2 bases and J gave up 7 bases, with 9 bases separating them. The CDR3 nucleotides are TGTGCCAGCAGTGAAAGACCAGTAAATTCACCCCTCCACTTT. Protein sequence: CASSERPVNSPLHF.

The chain recombines TRBV19 with TRBJ2-3, with D possibly TRBD1 on 6 matching bases. Germline V gene lookup returns CDR1 LNHDA and CDR2 SQIVND (reference sequence). CDR3 length: 15 amino acids. Trimming left V 3 bases short and J 1 base short, with 11 bases between. The CDR3 nucleotides are TGTGCCAGTAGTATTATTGGGGGCCGCACAGATACGCAGTATTTT. Its translation is CASSIIGGRTDTQYF. Full variable domain (missing parts from reference TRBV19 and TRBJ2-3): DGGITQSPKYLFRKEGQNVTLSCEQNLNHDAMYWYRQDPGQGLRLIYYSQIVNDFQKGDIAEGYSVSREKKESFPLTVTSAQKNPTAFYLCASSIIGGRTDTQYFGPGTRLTVL.

This clone appeared once. The rearrangement links TRBV5-4 to TRBJ1-4; D uncertain. CDR3 length equals 15 residues. The V end lost 0 bases, the J end lost 7 bases, and 13 bases lay between the germline ends. Germline CDR1 SGHNT, CDR2 YYREEE (reference sequence). CDR3 residues: CASSLGNGRGEKLFF. The CDR3 DNA follows: TGTGCCAGCAGCTTGGGTAACGGTCGGGGTGAAAAACTGTTTTTT.

The genes are TRBV18 and TRBJ2-6; 9 positions agree with TRBD1. The CDR3 has 20 residues. Germline V gives CDR1 KGHSH, CDR2 LQKENI. V was clipped by 3 bases and J by 2 bases; unmatched bases: 14. CDR3 bases: TGTGCCAGCTCACCTCTGGGGCCGGGACAGGGCCCAACTGGGGCCAACGTCCTGACTTTC. Encoded protein: CASSPLGPGQGPTGANVLTF.

Remarks on this clone: Its ends do not fully match the called genes, so a read error is possible. As DNA, the CDR3 is TGTGCCAGCTCGCCACGGACAGGAAACACCGGGGAGCTGTTTTTT. It is translated as CASSPRTGNTGELFF. J is TRBJ2-2 and V is TRBV18; TRBD1 agrees at 7 bases. CDR1 is KGHSH, CDR2 LQKENI, per germline. This CDR3 has 15 residues.

The chain carries TRBV15 and TRBJ2-7, with 8 positions matching TRBD1. Trimming took 0 bases from V and 0 from J; bases not matched to a gene: 7. Germline CDR1 is LNHNV and CDR2 is YYDKDF (reference sequence). The CDR3 is made up of 17 amino acids. The CDR3 sequence is CATSRDWGQVNSYEQYF. In nucleotides, the CDR3 is TGTGCCACCAGCAGAGATTGGGGACAGGTAAACTCCTACGAGCAGTACTTC.

The table lists this clone with a count of one. The chain links TRBV7-9 to TRBJ2-5; D is perhaps TRBD1 (5 bases). Trimming removed 5 bases at V and 4 bases at J, with 17 bases between. CDR1 SEHNR and CDR2 FQNEAQ come from the germline V gene (reference sequence). This CDR3 comprises 15 residues. This CDR3 is CASSPVSHGAETQYF. The CDR3 DNA follows: TGTGCCAGCAGCCCAGTTTCCCATGGGGCAGAGACCCAGTACTTC.

V and J are TRBV5-6 and TRBJ2-3; possible D gene TRBD1, 6 bases. Germline V gene data show CDR1 as SGHDT and CDR2 as YYEEEE. This CDR3 has 16 residues. With 4 bases removed from V and 2 bases from J, the gap between germline ends came to 17 bases. As DNA, the CDR3 is TGTGCCAGCAGCGAACAGGGAAGGGTCTTCACAGATACGCAGTATTTT. Translated: CASSEQGRVFTDTQYF.

The table lists this clone with a count of one. The rearrangement links TRBV28 to TRBJ2-3; a possible D gene is TRBD1 (7 bases). Germline V gene data show CDR1 as MDHEN and CDR2 as SYDVKM. The CDR3 is 15 amino acids. V lost 5 bases and J lost 0, with 12 bases in between. CDR3 residues: CASSPQGTSTDTQYF. The CDR3 DNA follows: TGTGCCAGCAGTCCACAGGGGACTAGCACAGATACGCAGTATTTT.

V usage is TRBV28 and J usage is TRBJ1-2; D is perhaps TRBD1 (5 bases). Germline-derived CDR1 and CDR2 are MDHEN and SYDVKM. V was clipped by 3 bases and J by 10 bases, with 18 bases between them. This CDR3 contains 14 residues. CDR3 protein: CASSLRGGARDYTF. CDR3 DNA: TGTGCCAGCAGTTTGAGGGGTGGGGCTAGGGACTACACCTTC.

The J gene is TRBJ1-4, the V gene TRBV27; 11 nucleotides agree with TRBD1. The CDR3 is 15 residues long. Germline trimming cut 6 bases from V and 8 bases from J; bases unmatched to any gene: 8. CDR1 MNHEY and CDR2 SMNVEV come from the germline V gene (reference sequence). The CDR3 region is CASRTDRGRGEKLFF. DNA of the CDR3: TGTGCCAGCAGAACGGACAGGGGGCGCGGGGAAAAACTGTTTTTT.